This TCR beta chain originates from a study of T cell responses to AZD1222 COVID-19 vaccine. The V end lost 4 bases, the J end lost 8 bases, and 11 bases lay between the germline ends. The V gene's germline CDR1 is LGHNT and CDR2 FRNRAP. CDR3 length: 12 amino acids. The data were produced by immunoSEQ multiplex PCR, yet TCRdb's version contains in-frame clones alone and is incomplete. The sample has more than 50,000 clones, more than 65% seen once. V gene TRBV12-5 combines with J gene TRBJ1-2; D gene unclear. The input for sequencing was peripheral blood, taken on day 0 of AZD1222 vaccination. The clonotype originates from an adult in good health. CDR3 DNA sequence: TGTGCTAGTGGTTCCCCCCCCAGCGGCTACACCTTC. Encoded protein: CASGSPPSGYTF.